A selection of T cell receptor beta chains follows, all from one sample in a study of cytomegalovirus exposure and HLA in healthy donors. TCRdb's table, derived via immunoSEQ multiplex PCR, lists solely in-frame clones and lacks some. The sample contains over 110,000 clones, 70% to 85% of which appear only once. The sequenced sample consisted of PBMCs. These receptors were taken from a male donor in good health and CMV-seronegative. Both conserved end residues are part of each CDR3. The D gene is left open where the match is weak. A clone size is listed for some rows: how often the clone was seen (once, few, many), or a class if it is expanded.

clone size: .; D gene: TRBD1; V gene: TRBV11-2; J gene: TRBJ2-7; CDR3 protein: CASSTGTGEDYF; CDR3 DNA: TGTGCCAGCAGCACCGGGACAGGGGAAGACTACTTC
clone size: .; D gene: TRBD2; V gene: TRBV6-1; J gene: TRBJ2-7; CDR3 protein: CASRLAVGESYEQYF; CDR3 DNA: TGTGCCAGCCGACTAGCCGTAGGGGAAAGCTACGAGCAGTACTTC
clone size: .; D gene: .; V gene: TRBV6-6; J gene: TRBJ1-1; CDR3 protein: CASTDRTPGDTEAFF; CDR3 DNA: TGTGCCAGCACCGACAGGACCCCCGGGGACACTGAAGCTTTCTTT
clone size: .; D gene: TRBD1; V gene: TRBV5-4; J gene: TRBJ2-1; CDR3 protein: CASRPSGQGNNEQFF; CDR3 DNA: TGTGCCAGCAGGCCCTCGGGACAGGGTAACAATGAGCAGTTCTTC
clone size: few; D gene: .; V gene: TRBV4-3; J gene: TRBJ1-1; CDR3 protein: CASSQDYRQPNTEAFF; CDR3 DNA: TGCGCCAGCAGCCAAGATTATCGACAGCCGAACACTGAAGCTTTCTTT
clone size: .; D gene: TRBD2; V gene: TRBV7-9; J gene: TRBJ2-1; CDR3 protein: CASSLGLVQTNEQFF; CDR3 DNA: TGTGCCAGCAGCCTCGGACTAGTCCAGACGAATGAGCAGTTCTTC
clone size: .; D gene: .; V gene: TRBV27; J gene: TRBJ2-7; CDR3 protein: CASSFSGSYEQYF; CDR3 DNA: TGTGCCAGCAGTTTCTCCGGCTCCTACGAGCAGTACTTC
clone size: .; D gene: TRBD2; V gene: TRBV28; J gene: TRBJ2-2; CDR3 protein: CASSLSLSGSLSDTGELFF; CDR3 DNA: TGTGCCAGCAGTTTATCCCTTAGCGGGAGCCTTAGCGACACCGGGGAGCTGTTTTTT
clone size: .; D gene: TRBD1; V gene: TRBV18; J gene: TRBJ1-1; CDR3 protein: CASSPIMTGTGTEAFF; CDR3 DNA: TGTGCCAGCTCACCAATCATGACAGGGACCGGCACTGAAGCTTTCTTT
clone size: .; D gene: TRBD2; V gene: TRBV7-7; J gene: TRBJ2-5; CDR3 protein: CASSPGTSGPPTGETQYF; CDR3 DNA: TGTGCTAGCAGCCCCGGGACTAGCGGTCCTCCTACGGGGGAGACCCAGTACTTC
clone size: once; D gene: TRBD2; V gene: TRBV15; J gene: TRBJ2-7; CDR3 protein: CATSRGGLADYEQYF; CDR3 DNA: TGTGCCACCAGCAGGGGAGGACTAGCGGACTACGAGCAGTACTTC
clone size: .; D gene: TRBD1; V gene: TRBV30; J gene: TRBJ2-5; CDR3 protein: CAWAGGGNGETQYF; CDR3 DNA: TGTGCCTGGGCAGGGGGTGGTAATGGGGAGACCCAGTACTTC
clone size: .; D gene: .; V gene: TRBV30; J gene: TRBJ1-5; CDR3 protein: CAWSMGGTQPQHF; CDR3 DNA: TGTGCCTGGAGTATGGGGGGAACTCAGCCCCAGCATTTT
clone size: .; D gene: TRBD2; V gene: TRBV7-9; J gene: TRBJ2-7; CDR3 protein: CASSHSTIPSAGGAYEQYF; CDR3 DNA: TGTGCCAGCAGCCATAGCACCATCCCTTCAGCGGGAGGCGCCTACGAGCAGTACTTC
clone size: .; D gene: TRBD1; V gene: TRBV7-9; J gene: TRBJ2-7; CDR3 protein: CASSSAGTGDYEQYF; CDR3 DNA: TGTGCCAGCAGCTCTGCCGGGACAGGGGACTACGAGCAGTACTTC
clone size: few; D gene: TRBD1; V gene: TRBV7-9; J gene: TRBJ2-2; CDR3 protein: CASIGQEVTGELFF; CDR3 DNA: TGTGCCAGCATCGGACAGGAAGTCACCGGGGAGCTGTTTTTT
clone size: .; D gene: .; V gene: TRBV7-6; J gene: TRBJ2-7; CDR3 protein: CASSSLGGYEQYF; CDR3 DNA: TGTGCCAGCAGCTCCTTAGGGGGCTACGAGCAGTACTTC
clone size: .; D gene: TRBD1; V gene: TRBV30; J gene: TRBJ2-4; CDR3 protein: CAWGGTGGNIQYF; CDR3 DNA: TGTGCCTGGGGAGGGACAGGGGGAAACATTCAGTACTTC
clone size: .; D gene: TRBD1; V gene: TRBV19; J gene: TRBJ2-6; CDR3 protein: CASRGQGLGGANVLTF; CDR3 DNA: TGTGCCAGTAGGGGACAGGGCTTAGGTGGTGCCAACGTCCTGACTTTC
clone size: .; D gene: .; V gene: TRBV7-2; J gene: TRBJ1-1; CDR3 protein: CASSFYPRTNTEAFF; CDR3 DNA: TGTGCCAGCAGCTTTTACCCCAGAACGAACACTGAAGCTTTCTTT
clone size: .; D gene: TRBD1; V gene: TRBV7-2; J gene: TRBJ2-7; CDR3 protein: CASSRQGASYEQYF; CDR3 DNA: TGTGCCAGCAGCCGACAGGGGGCAAGCTACGAGCAGTACTTC
clone size: .; D gene: TRBD2; V gene: TRBV9; J gene: TRBJ2-1; CDR3 protein: CASSGGLVYNEQFF; CDR3 DNA: TGTGCCAGCAGCGGGGGACTAGTCTACAATGAGCAGTTCTTC
clone size: .; D gene: .; V gene: TRBV7-9; J gene: TRBJ2-7; CDR3 protein: CASSLGSEAYEQYF; CDR3 DNA: TGTGCCAGCAGCTTAGGGTCGGAGGCCTACGAGCAGTACTTC
clone size: .; D gene: .; V gene: TRBV2; J gene: TRBJ2-1; CDR3 protein: CASSEVGVPYNEQFF; CDR3 DNA: TGTGCCAGCAGTGAAGTCGGGGTCCCGTACAATGAGCAGTTCTTC
clone size: .; D gene: .; V gene: TRBV7-8; J gene: TRBJ2-1; CDR3 protein: CASIPQGYSYNEQFF; CDR3 DNA: TGTGCCAGCATTCCCCAGGGATACTCCTACAATGAGCAGTTCTTC
clone size: .; D gene: .; V gene: TRBV7-2; J gene: TRBJ2-7; CDR3 protein: CASSLDYGRYEQYF; CDR3 DNA: TGTGCCAGCAGCTTAGACTATGGTCGCTACGAGCAGTACTTC
clone size: .; D gene: TRBD1; V gene: TRBV28; J gene: TRBJ2-5; CDR3 protein: CASSPPPGQPGETQYF; CDR3 DNA: TGTGCCAGCAGTCCGCCTCCGGGACAGCCCGGGGAGACCCAGTACTTC
clone size: .; D gene: TRBD1; V gene: TRBV29-1; J gene: TRBJ1-1; CDR3 protein: CSVRTGANTEAFF; CDR3 DNA: TGCAGCGTTAGGACAGGAGCGAACACTGAAGCTTTCTTT
clone size: .; D gene: TRBD1; V gene: TRBV9; J gene: TRBJ1-4; CDR3 protein: CASSARTGGEIEKLFF; CDR3 DNA: TGTGCCAGCAGCGCGAGGACAGGGGGCGAAATTGAAAAACTGTTTTTT
clone size: .; D gene: .; V gene: TRBV4-3; J gene: TRBJ2-7; CDR3 protein: CASSPSPRYEQYF; CDR3 DNA: TGCGCCAGCTCCCCCTCCCCCCGGTACGAGCAGTACTTC
clone size: .; D gene: TRBD2; V gene: TRBV6-6; J gene: TRBJ2-3; CDR3 protein: CASTGGSVEGTQYF; CDR3 DNA: TGTGCCAGCACCGGCGGGAGTGTGGAGGGTACGCAGTATTTT
clone size: .; D gene: .; V gene: TRBV7-2; J gene: TRBJ2-7; CDR3 protein: CASSLSGGATYEQYF; CDR3 DNA: TGTGCCAGCAGCTTATCAGGAGGGGCTACCTACGAGCAGTACTTC
clone size: .; D gene: .; V gene: TRBV5-1; J gene: TRBJ2-2; CDR3 protein: CASSRGTDTGELFF; CDR3 DNA: TGCGCCAGCAGCCGGGGAACGGACACCGGGGAGCTGTTTTTT
clone size: .; D gene: TRBD2; V gene: TRBV4-1; J gene: TRBJ2-5; CDR3 protein: CASSQGTRLAGDAQYF; CDR3 DNA: TGCGCCAGCAGCCAAGGAACCAGACTAGCGGGAGATGCCCAGTACTTC
clone size: few; D gene: .; V gene: TRBV11-3; J gene: TRBJ2-2; CDR3 protein: CASSSGRGADPGELFF; CDR3 DNA: TGTGCCAGCAGCTCTGGGAGGGGGGCCGATCCCGGGGAGCTGTTTTTT
clone size: .; D gene: TRBD1; V gene: TRBV5-3; J gene: TRBJ1-5; CDR3 protein: CARSLHRGQPQHF; CDR3 DNA: TGTGCCAGAAGCTTGCACAGGGGTCAGCCCCAGCATTTT
clone size: once; D gene: TRBD2; V gene: TRBV19; J gene: TRBJ2-7; CDR3 protein: CASSPSREGYEQYF; CDR3 DNA: TGTGCCAGTAGTCCCTCACGGGAGGGCTACGAGCAGTACTTC
clone size: .; D gene: .; V gene: TRBV4-3; J gene: TRBJ2-7; CDR3 protein: CASSQVLAVTYEQYF; CDR3 DNA: TGCGCCAGCAGCCAAGTCCTAGCTGTTACCTACGAGCAGTACTTC
clone size: .; D gene: .; V gene: TRBV5-4; J gene: TRBJ2-7; CDR3 protein: CATRSRGNEQYF; CDR3 DNA: TGTGCCACCCGGTCGCGGGGCAACGAGCAGTACTTC
clone size: once; D gene: TRBD1; V gene: TRBV2; J gene: TRBJ2-7; CDR3 protein: CASSEDWTGGNEQYF; CDR3 DNA: TGTGCCAGCAGTGAAGATTGGACAGGGGGCAACGAGCAGTACTTC
clone size: .; D gene: .; V gene: TRBV10-2; J gene: TRBJ2-3; CDR3 protein: CASSVGGADTQYF; CDR3 DNA: TGCGCCAGCAGTGTAGGGGGTGCAGATACGCAGTATTTT
clone size: .; D gene: .; V gene: TRBV7-9; J gene: TRBJ2-3; CDR3 protein: CASSLVQGGSTDTQYF; CDR3 DNA: TGTGCCAGCAGCTTAGTCCAGGGGGGCTCCACAGATACGCAGTATTTT
clone size: medium-sized; D gene: .; V gene: TRBV7-9; J gene: TRBJ1-1; CDR3 protein: CASSLGRGATEAFF; CDR3 DNA: TGTGCCAGCAGCTTAGGCCGGGGGGCGACTGAAGCTTTCTTT
clone size: once; D gene: .; V gene: TRBV30; J gene: TRBJ2-3; CDR3 protein: CAWSVLAVSTDTQYF; CDR3 DNA: TGTGCCTGGAGTGTACTAGCAGTAAGCACAGATACGCAGTATTTT
clone size: .; D gene: .; V gene: TRBV30; J gene: TRBJ2-5; CDR3 protein: CAWSRHAESGETQYF; CDR3 DNA: TGTGCCTGGAGCCGCCATGCGGAGTCCGGGGAGACCCAGTACTTC
clone size: few; D gene: .; V gene: TRBV4-3; J gene: TRBJ1-2; CDR3 protein: CASSQDSPTRENYGYTF; CDR3 DNA: TGCGCCAGCAGCCAAGATAGCCCTACACGGGAGAACTATGGCTACACCTTC
clone size: .; D gene: TRBD1; V gene: TRBV2; J gene: TRBJ2-2; CDR3 protein: CASRDRSNTGELFF; CDR3 DNA: TGTGCCAGCCGGGACAGGTCTAACACCGGGGAGCTGTTTTTT
clone size: few; D gene: TRBD1; V gene: TRBV27; J gene: TRBJ2-4; CDR3 protein: CASSFDRGRENIQYF; CDR3 DNA: TGTGCCAGCAGTTTCGACAGGGGGAGAGAAAACATTCAGTACTTC
clone size: few; D gene: .; V gene: TRBV2; J gene: TRBJ2-3; CDR3 protein: CASSVSREGRTDTQYF; CDR3 DNA: TGTGCCAGCAGTGTATCCCGAGAGGGTCGCACAGATACGCAGTATTTT
clone size: .; D gene: TRBD1; V gene: TRBV7-9; J gene: TRBJ1-2; CDR3 protein: CASSSGPGTGNYGYTF; CDR3 DNA: TGTGCCAGCAGCTCCGGTCCCGGGACAGGGAACTATGGCTACACCTTC
clone size: .; D gene: TRBD1; V gene: TRBV30; J gene: TRBJ1-4; CDR3 protein: CAWSTGVRGEKLFF; CDR3 DNA: TGTGCCTGGAGTACAGGGGTCCGGGGTGAAAAACTGTTTTTT
clone size: .; D gene: .; V gene: TRBV27; J gene: TRBJ1-5; CDR3 protein: CASRPTVNSNQPQHF; CDR3 DNA: TGTGCCAGCAGGCCGACAGTGAATAGCAATCAGCCCCAGCATTTT
clone size: once; D gene: .; V gene: TRBV5-6; J gene: TRBJ2-7; CDR3 protein: CASSLGDQAYEQYF; CDR3 DNA: TGTGCCAGCAGCTTGGGTGATCAGGCCTACGAGCAGTACTTC
clone size: .; D gene: TRBD2; V gene: TRBV5-6; J gene: TRBJ2-7; CDR3 protein: CASSISGVRGHEQYF; CDR3 DNA: TGTGCCAGCAGCATTAGCGGGGTCCGGGGACACGAGCAGTACTTC
clone size: .; D gene: TRBD2; V gene: TRBV28; J gene: TRBJ2-7; CDR3 protein: CASSIPTSGRSYEQYF; CDR3 DNA: TGTGCCAGCAGTATCCCGACTAGCGGGAGATCCTACGAGCAGTACTTC
clone size: .; D gene: .; V gene: TRBV29-1; J gene: TRBJ1-4; CDR3 protein: CSVLGGRDEKLFF; CDR3 DNA: TGCAGCGTTTTAGGGGGGAGGGATGAAAAACTGTTTTTT
clone size: .; D gene: TRBD1; V gene: TRBV4-1; J gene: TRBJ1-5; CDR3 protein: CASSQQGGQPQHF; CDR3 DNA: TGCGCCAGCAGCCAGCAGGGGGGCCAGCCCCAGCATTTT